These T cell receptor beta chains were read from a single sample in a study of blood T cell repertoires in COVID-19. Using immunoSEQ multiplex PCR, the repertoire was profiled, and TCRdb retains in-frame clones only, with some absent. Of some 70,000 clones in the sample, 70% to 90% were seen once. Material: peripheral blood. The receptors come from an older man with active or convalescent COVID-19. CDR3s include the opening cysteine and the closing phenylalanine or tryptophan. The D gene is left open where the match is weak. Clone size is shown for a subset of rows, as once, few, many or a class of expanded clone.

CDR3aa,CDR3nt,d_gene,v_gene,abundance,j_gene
CASRSQETQYF,TGTGCCAGCAGGTCGCAAGAGACCCAGTACTTC,.,TRBV5-5,.,TRBJ2-5
CASSEITTEKNSPLHF,TGTGCCAGCAGTGAAATAACGACAGAAAAGAATTCACCCCTCCACTTT,.,TRBV6-1,few,TRBJ1-6
CAISPREGSTDTQYF,TGTGCCATCAGCCCAAGGGAGGGGAGCACAGATACGCAGTATTTT,TRBD2,TRBV10-3,.,TRBJ2-3
CASTLTGTDTQYF,TGTGCCAGCACCCTCACGGGAACAGATACGCAGTATTTT,.,TRBV12-3/TRBV12-4,.,TRBJ2-3
CASSLRPTSYEQYF,TGTGCCAGCAGCTTGAGGCCCACCTCCTACGAGCAGTACTTC,.,TRBV2,.,TRBJ2-7
CATSESGQGYNEQFF,TGTGCCACCAGTGAATCGGGACAGGGCTACAATGAGCAGTTCTTC,TRBD1,TRBV24-1,.,TRBJ2-1
CASSKEAGRRGETQYF,TGTGCCAGCAGCAAGGAGGCGGGAAGACGAGGAGAGACCCAGTACTTC,.,TRBV11-2,.,TRBJ2-5
CASSLPGGTIYF,TGTGCCAGCAGCTTGCCCGGAGGCACCATATATTTT,.,TRBV11-2,.,TRBJ1-3
CASSFTRSGRYEQYF,TGTGCCAGCAGTTTCACTAGATCGGGGAGATACGAGCAGTACTTC,.,TRBV28,.,TRBJ2-7
CASSFNEQYF,TGTGCCAGCAGTTTCAACGAGCAGTACTTC,.,TRBV28,.,TRBJ2-7
CASRKQGALQPQHF,TGTGCCAGCAGGAAACAGGGGGCATTGCAGCCCCAGCATTTT,TRBD1,TRBV27,.,TRBJ1-5
CASSPTRSRNEQFF,TGTGCCAGTAGTCCTACGAGATCACGGAATGAGCAGTTCTTC,.,TRBV19,.,TRBJ2-1
CASSLARGASYNEQFF,TGTGCCAGCAGCTTAGCGCGGGGGGCCTCCTACAATGAGCAGTTCTTC,TRBD2,TRBV7-2,once,TRBJ2-1
CASSTGPDGYTF,TGTGCCAGTTCTACAGGGCCCGATGGCTACACCTTC,.,TRBV19,.,TRBJ1-2
CASSVAGDQETQYF,TGTGCCAGCAGCGTAGCGGGAGATCAGGAGACCCAGTACTTC,.,TRBV9,.,TRBJ2-5
CASSFGSNEQYF,TGTGCCAGCAGTTTTGGGAGCAACGAGCAGTACTTC,.,TRBV12-3/TRBV12-4,once,TRBJ2-7
CASSERGWNTEAFF,TGTGCCAGCAGTGAACGGGGGTGGAACACTGAAGCTTTCTTT,.,TRBV2,.,TRBJ1-1
CASNGLAGEHTGELFF,TGTGCCAGCAACGGACTAGCGGGAGAGCACACCGGGGAGCTGTTTTTT,TRBD2,TRBV13,.,TRBJ2-2
CASSYSEIYNEQFF,TGTGCCAGCAGTTATAGCGAGATTTACAATGAGCAGTTCTTC,.,TRBV28,.,TRBJ2-1
CASSLQGSTEAFF,TGTGCCAGCAGTTTACAGGGATCCACTGAAGCTTTCTTT,.,TRBV12-3/TRBV12-4,.,TRBJ1-1
CASSQDLAGAANTQYF,TGTGCCAGCAGCCAAGATCTAGCGGGAGCGGCAAATACGCAGTATTTT,TRBD2,TRBV3-1/TRBV3-2,once,TRBJ2-3
CASSLAGGSTDTQYF,TGTGCCAGCAGCTTAGCGGGCGGGAGCACAGATACGCAGTATTTT,.,TRBV7-6,.,TRBJ2-3
CASSRGLAIEQYF,TGTGCCAGCAGCCGGGGACTAGCGATTGAGCAGTACTTC,TRBD2,TRBV3-1/TRBV3-2,few,TRBJ2-7
CASSGFIAGDSYEQYF,TGTGCCAGCAGCGGTTTTATAGCGGGAGACTCCTACGAGCAGTACTTC,TRBD2,TRBV7-2,.,TRBJ2-7
CASSLARSTDTQYF,TGTGCCAGCAGTTTAGCCCGGAGCACAGATACGCAGTATTTT,.,TRBV28,few,TRBJ2-3
CASSPLTPDNQPQHF,TGTGCCAGTAGCCCTCTGACTCCTGACAATCAGCCCCAGCATTTT,.,TRBV19,once,TRBJ1-5
CASSFRTSGRPYEQYF,TGTGCCAGCAGTTTCCGGACTAGCGGGAGACCCTACGAGCAGTACTTC,TRBD2,TRBV6-5,.,TRBJ2-7
CASSMDRQETQYF,TGTGCCAGTAGTATGGACAGGCAAGAGACCCAGTACTTC,TRBD1,TRBV19,.,TRBJ2-5
CASTPGALRGGGVGDTQYF,TGCGCCAGCACCCCTGGTGCCCTCAGAGGCGGGGGGGTAGGGGATACGCAGTATTTT,TRBD2,TRBV4-1,.,TRBJ2-3
CASSPGTGGYQPQHF,TGCGCCAGCAGCCCCGGGACAGGTGGGTATCAGCCCCAGCATTTT,TRBD1,TRBV5-1,.,TRBJ1-5
CASTPTGTYNEQFF,TGCGCCAGCACCCCAACAGGGACCTACAATGAGCAGTTCTTC,.,TRBV5-1,.,TRBJ2-1
CASSATGGNQPQHF,TGTGCCAGTAGTGCCACAGGGGGGAATCAGCCCCAGCATTTT,TRBD1,TRBV19,once,TRBJ1-5
CASGTHRYNREYNYGYTF,TGTGCCAGCGGAACACACAGATACAACAGGGAGTATAACTATGGCTACACCTTC,.,TRBV2,.,TRBJ1-2
CASSEWGRGTSGQETQYF,TGTGCCAGCAGTGAATGGGGTAGAGGGACTAGCGGCCAAGAGACCCAGTACTTC,TRBD2,TRBV6-1,.,TRBJ2-5
CASSLGGSSNQPQHF,TGTGCCAGCAGCCTAGGGGGCTCGAGCAATCAGCCCCAGCATTTT,TRBD1,TRBV28,once,TRBJ1-5
CASSPNFATDTQYF,TGTGCCAGCAGCCCAAACTTCGCTACAGATACGCAGTATTTT,.,TRBV11-2,once,TRBJ2-3
CASSLGGLYNSPLHF,TGTGCCAGCAGTTTGGGGGGGCTCTATAATTCACCCCTCCACTTT,.,TRBV27,.,TRBJ1-6
CASIKGAGTDTQYF,TGTGCCAGCATAAAGGGGGCGGGCACAGATACGCAGTATTTT,TRBD1,TRBV2,.,TRBJ2-3
CASTPGTGGAYEQYF,TGTGCCAGCACCCCCGGGACAGGGGGAGCCTACGAGCAGTACTTC,TRBD1,TRBV6-5,.,TRBJ2-7
CASRRTGTANYGYTF,TGTGCCAGCAGACGAACCGGGACAGCTAACTATGGCTACACCTTC,TRBD1,TRBV28,.,TRBJ1-2
CASSTRDRSQFF,TGTGCCAGCAGTACCCGGGACAGATCGCAGTTCTTC,TRBD1,TRBV12-3/TRBV12-4,few,TRBJ2-1
CASSPKRGAGEKLFF,TGTGCCAGCTCACCTAAACGGGGGGCTGGTGAAAAACTGTTTTTT,.,TRBV18,.,TRBJ1-4
CASSYEDRTFYGYTF,TGTGCCAGCAGTTATGAGGACAGGACTTTCTATGGCTACACCTTC,TRBD1,TRBV6-9,few,TRBJ1-2
CASSSRQGGSPLHF,TGTGCCAGCAGTTCGCGACAGGGAGGTTCACCCCTCCACTTT,TRBD1,TRBV6-5,.,TRBJ1-6
CASSLPRNTEAFF,TGCGCCAGCAGCTTGCCCAGGAACACTGAAGCTTTCTTT,.,TRBV5-1,.,TRBJ1-1
CASGPGQGTKTQYF,TGTGCTAGTGGTCCAGGACAGGGGACGAAGACCCAGTACTTC,TRBD1,TRBV12-5,.,TRBJ2-5
CASSSLQGRMETQYF,TGTGCCAGCAGCTCACTACAGGGGAGAATGGAGACCCAGTACTTC,TRBD1,TRBV5-5,.,TRBJ2-5
CASSYPQKLAGAGDTQYF,TGTGCCAGCAGTTACCCTCAGAAACTAGCGGGGGCGGGGGATACGCAGTATTTT,TRBD2,TRBV6-7,.,TRBJ2-3
CASNPAGGANTEAFF,TGCGCCAGCAACCCGGCAGGGGGCGCGAACACTGAAGCTTTCTTT,TRBD1,TRBV5-1,.,TRBJ1-1
CASSLNGAGTDTQYF,TGTGCCAGCAGCTTAAATGGGGCAGGCACAGATACGCAGTATTTT,.,TRBV5-6,.,TRBJ2-3